These 8 T cell receptor beta chains share one sample of origin, sequenced in a study of Ad26.COV2.S vaccination and SARS-CoV-2 variants. Using immunoSEQ multiplex PCR, the repertoire was profiled, and TCRdb retains in-frame clones only, with some absent. The data hold about 350,000 clones, with around 84% observed a single time. This sample's treatment: around 19 received Ad26.COV2.S at low or high dose, single or two shots; a few received placebo; per-sample allocation not given. The investigators took samples on day 63 after the first vaccine or placebo injection. The source material was peripheral blood, sampled in a trial of Ad26.COV2.S vaccine versus placebo. All receptors derive from a person aged 18-65 years who received the Ad26.COV2.S COVID-19 vaccine or a placebo.

The chain joins TRBV28 to TRBJ2-7, with D unresolved. V shed 5 bases and J shed 0 bases, with 8 bases lying between them. The germline V gene has CDR1 MDHEN and CDR2 SYDVKM. This CDR3 has 13 residues. CDR3 sequence (DNA): TGTGCCAGCAGTCATCCCCTCTCCTACGAGCAGTACTTC. As protein: CASSHPLSYEQYF.

The chain uses TRBV24-1 and TRBJ1-3, with a tentative D call TRBD1 (5 bases). The CDR3 has 17 residues. The germline V gene has CDR1 KGHDR and CDR2 SFDVKD. Trimming cost V 9 bases and J 0 bases, with 20 bases left between them. Written as DNA, the CDR3 is TGTGCCACCGACAAGGGTAGGGGTCGAAGCTCTGGAAACACCATATATTTT. Translation gives CATDKGRGRSSGNTIYF.

J is TRBJ1-2 and V is TRBV7-9; 7 bases align to TRBD1. J gave up 0 bases and V 2 bases, and 12 bases lay outside the gene matches. The CDR3 has 18 residues. Germline values: CDR1 SEHNR, CDR2 FQNEAQ (reference sequence). The CDR3 loop reads CASSLIGQVTVANYGYTF. CDR3 nucleotide sequence: TGTGCCAGCAGCTTAATCGGACAGGTGACTGTAGCTAACTATGGCTACACCTTC.

The chain combines TRBV15 with TRBJ2-7; D is unresolved. The CDR3 sequence is 14 residues long. Trimming took off 3 bases at V and 1 base at J, with 10 bases between the two ends. The germline gives CDR1 LNHNV, CDR2 YYDKDF (reference sequence). The CDR3 sequence: CATSSGQLSYEQYF. CDR3 in DNA: TGTGCCACCAGCAGTGGCCAACTTTCCTACGAGCAGTACTTC. Together with reference TRBV15 and TRBJ2-7, the CDR3 gives the full variable domain: DAMVIQNPRYQVTQFGKPVTLSCSQTLNHNVMYWYQQKSSQAPKLLFHYYDKDFNNEADTPDNFQSRRPNTSFCFLDIRSPGLGDTAMYLCATSSGQLSYEQYFGPGTRLTVT.

CDR3: CASSRAGEQFF. Here the CDR3 DNA reads TGCGCCAGCAGCCGGGCGGGTGAGCAGTTCTTC. The rearrangement uses TRBV5-1 and TRBJ2-1, with D perhaps matching TRBD2 (5 bases). With 4 bases removed from V and 9 bases from J, the gap between germline ends came to 8 bases. The CDR3 consists of 11 residues. Germline values: CDR1 SGHRS, CDR2 YFSETQ.

The chain couples TRBV20-1 to TRBJ2-2; D unclear. Trimming left V 3 bases short and J 7 bases short, with 9 bases between. This CDR3 comprises 12 residues. Germline V gives CDR1 DFQATT, CDR2 SNEGSKA (reference sequence). In nucleotides, the CDR3 is TGCAGTGCTAGTACCGGGCACGGGGAGCTGTTTTTT. It yields the protein CSASTGHGELFF.

The rearrangement joins TRBV27 to TRBJ1-2; TRBD1 might be the D (6 bases). The CDR3 is 13 residues long. V lost 2 bases and J 4 bases, leaving 8 bases between the germline ends. Germline V gives CDR1 MNHEY, CDR2 SMNVEV (reference sequence). In nucleotides, the CDR3 is TGTGCCAGCAGTTTAGTGGGGGCCTATGGCTACACCTTC. Its protein product is CASSLVGAYGYTF.

V is TRBV18 and J is TRBJ1-5, with 7 nucleotides matching TRBD1. This CDR3 is built from 14 residues. Germline V lookup: CDR1 KGHSH, CDR2 LQKENI. Trimming cost V 2 bases and J 5 bases; bases outside gene matches: 3. The CDR3 DNA reads TGTGCCAGCTCACCAACAGGGGCGGATCAGCCCCAGCATTTT. This sequence encodes CASSPTGADQPQHF.